This is a list of T cell receptor beta chains from one sample in a study of control samples from healthy donors and cancer patients. Libraries were prepared by immunoSEQ multiplex PCR; TCRdb keeps only in-frame clonotypes and omits some of them. The data hold approximately 100,000 clones, with around 88% observed a single time. The material sequenced was blood. The source of these receptors is a man aged 25 to 40 in good health. Each CDR3 is given with its conserved first and last residue. D genes are given only for firm matches. Clone size is given for some rows only: seen once, a few or many times, or a class if the clone is expanded.

CASQNSGRYNEQFF	TGTGCCAGCCAAAACTCAGGGCGATACAATGAGCAGTTCTTC	TRBV28	.	TRBJ2-1	.
CASSDYGQPQHF	TGCGCCAGCAGTGACTACGGTCAGCCCCAGCATTTT	TRBV10-2	.	TRBJ1-5	.
CASSPTAGRNSYEQYF	TGTGCCAGCAGTCCAACAGCTGGGAGAAACTCCTACGAGCAGTACTTC	TRBV6-6	.	TRBJ2-7	.
CASSFRDEQFF	TGTGCCAGCAGTTTCAGGGATGAGCAGTTCTTC	TRBV28	.	TRBJ2-1	.
CASRGGINYGYTF	TGTGCCAGCAGGGGTGGGATTAACTATGGCTACACCTTC	TRBV28	.	TRBJ1-2	.
CASSYRQGTYNEQFF	TGCGCCAGCAGCTACCGACAGGGGACGTACAATGAGCAGTTCTTC	TRBV4-1	.	TRBJ2-1	TRBD1
CASSGSPVGPQHF	TGTGCCAGCAGCGGGTCCCCGGTAGGGCCCCAGCATTTT	TRBV9	few	TRBJ1-5	.
CASGGRDNSPLHF	TGTGCCAGCGGGGGAAGGGATAATTCACCCCTCCACTTT	TRBV2	.	TRBJ1-6	.
CASSPTGTGGGDEQFF	TGTGCCAGCAGCCCTACCGGGACAGGGGGCGGCGATGAGCAGTTCTTC	TRBV7-9	.	TRBJ2-1	TRBD1
CASSSRTSGRAIGYEQYF	TGTGCCAGCAGTTCCCGGACTAGCGGGAGGGCCATAGGCTACGAGCAGTACTTC	TRBV28	.	TRBJ2-7	TRBD2
CSVVLEAYGYTF	TGCAGCGTTGTGTTGGAGGCATATGGCTACACCTTC	TRBV29-1	.	TRBJ1-2	.
CASSVDSGSRETQYF	TGTGCCAGCAGTGTAGATAGCGGGAGTCGGGAGACCCAGTACTTC	TRBV25-1	.	TRBJ2-5	TRBD2
CATSGGEQYF	TGTGCCACTTCTGGGGGAGAGCAGTACTTC	TRBV24-1	.	TRBJ2-7	.
CASSQNGVSNQPQHF	TGTGCCAGCAGCCAAAACGGGGTTAGCAATCAGCCCCAGCATTTT	TRBV11-2	.	TRBJ1-5	.
CASSFQGTDTQYF	TGCGCCAGCAGCTTCCAGGGTACAGATACGCAGTATTTT	TRBV5-1	once	TRBJ2-3	.
CASSVDGAAKDTQYF	TGTGCCAGCAGTGTGGACGGGGCTGCAAAAGATACGCAGTATTTT	TRBV2	.	TRBJ2-3	.
CASSLRVGNNEQFF	TGTGCCAGCAGCTTAAGGGTGGGGAACAATGAGCAGTTCTTC	TRBV7-3	.	TRBJ2-1	.
CASRDRADGYTF	TGTGCCAGCAGGGACAGGGCGGATGGCTACACCTTC	TRBV25-1	.	TRBJ1-2	TRBD1
CASNGLAKNIQYF	TGCGCCAGCAATGGACTAGCCAAAAACATTCAGTACTTC	TRBV10-1	.	TRBJ2-4	.
CASSQSRAGAGTEAFF	TGTGCCAGCAGCCAGAGCCGCGCGGGGGCAGGGACTGAAGCTTTCTTT	TRBV14	.	TRBJ1-1	.
CASTRAGYEQYF	TGTGCCAGCACTCGAGCGGGATACGAGCAGTACTTC	TRBV12-3/TRBV12-4	.	TRBJ2-7	TRBD2
CASRGSSYNEQFF	TGTGCCAGCAGGGGGAGCTCCTACAATGAGCAGTTCTTC	TRBV27	.	TRBJ2-1	.
CASQREETDTQYF	TGTGCCAGCCAGCGGGAGGAGACAGATACGCAGTATTTT	TRBV6-5	few	TRBJ2-3	TRBD2
CASSAHRGTGETQYF	TGTGCCAGCAGCGCTCACAGGGGCACAGGGGAGACCCAGTACTTC	TRBV13	.	TRBJ2-5	TRBD1
CASSRDKGTVSYEQYF	TGTGCCAGCAGCCGGGATAAGGGGACGGTATCCTACGAGCAGTACTTC	TRBV3-1/TRBV3-2	.	TRBJ2-7	.
CASSLRLAGVDNEQFF	TGTGCCAGCAGCCTGCGACTAGCGGGAGTCGACAATGAGCAGTTCTTC	TRBV7-3	.	TRBJ2-1	TRBD2
CASNRGSNQPQHF	TGTGCTAGTAACAGGGGTAGCAATCAGCCCCAGCATTTT	TRBV12-5	.	TRBJ1-5	TRBD1
CAISTGILENTEAFF	TGTGCCATCAGCACAGGGATTTTGGAGAACACTGAAGCTTTCTTT	TRBV10-3	once	TRBJ1-1	.
CATSRVNRAFNREKLFF	TGTGCCACCAGCAGAGTAAACAGGGCCTTCAACCGTGAAAAACTGTTTTTT	TRBV15	once	TRBJ1-4	.
CASWGTGADTQYF	TGTGCCAGCTGGGGTACTGGTGCAGATACGCAGTATTTT	TRBV6-5	.	TRBJ2-3	.
CASSYSRSGANVLTF	TGTGCCAGCAGTTACTCGAGGTCTGGGGCCAACGTCCTGACTTTC	TRBV6-2/TRBV6-3	.	TRBJ2-6	.
CASRRAPGELFF	TGTGCCAGCAGGCGGGCTCCCGGGGAGCTGTTTTTT	TRBV2	once	TRBJ2-2	.
CSVVGTATGNTIYF	TGCAGCGTTGTTGGGACGGCCACTGGAAACACCATATATTTT	TRBV29-1	.	TRBJ1-3	.
CASSLGHRGYNEQFF	TGTGCCAGCAGCTTAGGGCACCGGGGGTACAATGAGCAGTTCTTC	TRBV7-9	once	TRBJ2-1	.
CASSNRDSQRTQYF	TGTGCCAGCAGCAACCGGGACTCCCAGCGGACGCAGTATTTT	TRBV28	.	TRBJ2-3	.
CASSKGLASADTQYF	TGTGCCAGCAGCAAGGGACTAGCATCCGCCGATACGCAGTATTTT	TRBV5-8	once	TRBJ2-3	TRBD2
CATSDSTGGAYNEQFF	TGTGCCACCAGTGATTCCACGGGAGGTGCCTACAATGAGCAGTTCTTC	TRBV24-1	.	TRBJ2-1	TRBD2
CASSQSGTIQPQHF	TGTGCCAGCAGTCAATCGGGGACGATTCAGCCCCAGCATTTT	TRBV16	.	TRBJ1-5	.
CASSPEEGRYNEQFF	TGTGCCAGCTCACCAGAGGAGGGCAGGTACAATGAGCAGTTCTTC	TRBV18	.	TRBJ2-1	.
CASSSIMTGNSPLHF	TGTGCCAGCAGCTCGATAATGACAGGGAATTCACCCCTCCACTTT	TRBV5-5	.	TRBJ1-6	TRBD1
CASSPSGYGYTF	TGTGCCAGTAGTCCGTCGGGCTATGGCTACACCTTC	TRBV19	.	TRBJ1-2	.
CASSFDSPKDPQHF	TGCGCCAGCAGCTTCGACAGCCCCAAGGATCCCCAGCATTTT	TRBV5-1	once	TRBJ1-5	.
CASSLLQGEVREQYF	TGTGCCAGCAGCTTATTACAGGGGGAAGTGAGGGAGCAGTACTTC	TRBV5-5	.	TRBJ2-7	TRBD1
CASSLTGSAYNEQFF	TGCGCCAGCAGCCTGACAGGGTCAGCCTACAATGAGCAGTTCTTC	TRBV4-1	.	TRBJ2-1	TRBD1
CASSETGSGPEAFF	TGTGCCAGCAGTGAGACAGGGAGTGGGCCTGAAGCTTTCTTT	TRBV6-4	.	TRBJ1-1	TRBD1
CATSAGGQPQHF	TGTGCCACCAGTGCCGGGGGCCAGCCCCAGCATTTT	TRBV24-1	once	TRBJ1-5	.
CAWSSGGYTGELFF	TGTGCCTGGAGTTCTGGGGGGTACACCGGGGAGCTGTTTTTT	TRBV30	.	TRBJ2-2	.
CASSQARYYEQYF	TGCGCCAGCAGCCAAGCAAGGTACTACGAGCAGTACTTC	TRBV4-1	.	TRBJ2-7	.